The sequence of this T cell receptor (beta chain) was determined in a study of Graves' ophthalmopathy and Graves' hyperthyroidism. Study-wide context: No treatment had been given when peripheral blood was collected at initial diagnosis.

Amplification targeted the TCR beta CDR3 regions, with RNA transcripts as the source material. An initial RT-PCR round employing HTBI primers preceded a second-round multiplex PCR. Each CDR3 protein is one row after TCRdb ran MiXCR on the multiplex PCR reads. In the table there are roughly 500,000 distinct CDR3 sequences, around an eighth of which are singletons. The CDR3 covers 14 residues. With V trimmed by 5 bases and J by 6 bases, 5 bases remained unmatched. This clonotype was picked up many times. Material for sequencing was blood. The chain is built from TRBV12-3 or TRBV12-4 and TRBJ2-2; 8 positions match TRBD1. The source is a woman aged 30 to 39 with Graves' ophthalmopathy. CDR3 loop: CASSKDREAGELFF. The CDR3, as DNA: TGTGCCAGCAGTAAGGACAGGGAGGCCGGGGAGCTGTTTTTT.